These 20 T cell receptor beta chains were sequenced from one sample in a study of blood T cell repertoires in COVID-19. Using immunoSEQ multiplex PCR, the repertoire was profiled, and TCRdb retains in-frame clones only, with some absent. The sample carries some 80,000 clones, approximately 90% recorded once. The sequenced sample was peripheral blood. The receptors stem from a woman aged 45-59 years with active or convalescent COVID-19.

The chain combines TRBV5-6 with TRBJ1-3; the D gene is possibly TRBD1 (5 bases). The germline CDR1 and CDR2 sequences are SGHDT and YYEEEE. The CDR3 is 19 amino acids. The ends were cut back, 5 bases at V and 0 bases at J, with 24 bases in the middle. In DNA, the CDR3 is TGTGCCAGCAGTCTTACAGGATTTGTTTATACGTACTCTGGAAACACCATATATTTT. This gives the protein CASSLTGFVYTYSGNTIYF.

The V and J genes are TRBV5-1 and TRBJ1-1, with 8 bases fitting TRBD1. The V and J ends lost 3 bases and 5 bases, in that order; junction bases with no gene match: 6. This CDR3 has 14 amino acids. Germline values: CDR1 SGHRS, CDR2 YFSETQ. The DNA for the CDR3 is TGCGCCAGCAGCTCACCAGGGGGCTCTACTGAAGCTTTCTTT. This sequence encodes CASSSPGGSTEAFF.

The chain recombines TRBV11-2 with TRBJ1-1, with D possibly being TRBD1 (6 bases). This CDR3 region has 13 residues. Germline lookup yields CDR1 SGHAT and CDR2 FQNNGV. V was shortened by 5 bases and J by 1 base, with 8 bases between the two germline ends. The CDR3 nucleotides read TGTGCCAGCAGCCGACAGGAGAACACTGAAGCTTTCTTT. Translated, it gives CASSRQENTEAFF.

This sequence joins TRBV5-1 and TRBJ1-1; 7 bases align to TRBD1. V trimming: 6 bases; J trimming: 0 bases; junction bases outside the gene matches: 11. This CDR3 has 16 residues. From germline, CDR1 is SGHRS and CDR2 YFSETQ. The DNA of the CDR3 is TGCGCCAGCACCCCTCGGACAGGCGTAATGAACACTGAAGCTTTCTTT. Protein sequence: CASTPRTGVMNTEAFF.

This sequence joins TRBV12-3 or TRBV12-4 and TRBJ2-1; D gene ambiguous. The CDR3 runs to 13 residues. Between the trimmed V and J ends, which lost 6 bases and 9 bases, there was a span of 15 bases. CDR3 region: CASSPVLIREQFF. The CDR3 bases are TGTGCCAGCAGCCCGGTGCTGATTCGTGAGCAGTTCTTC.

This clone appeared once. This chain uses TRBV6-5 with TRBJ2-7, with TRBD1 matching over 7 bases. V was pared by 7 bases and J by 0 bases, with 3 bases of the junction left unmatched. Germline CDR1 reads MNHEY; CDR2 reads SVGAGI. The CDR3 spans 13 residues. The chain's CDR3 is CASNDRVSYEQYF. The CDR3 DNA reads as TGTGCCAGCAACGACAGGGTCTCCTACGAGCAGTACTTC.

The chain uses TRBV19 and TRBJ1-1; 10 bases are shared with TRBD1. This CDR3 comprises 15 residues. Germline V gene sequence: CDR1 LNHDA, CDR2 SQIVND (reference sequence). V was clipped by 5 bases and J by 4 bases; unmatched bases: 7. The CDR3 bases are TGTGCCAGTAGTGGACAGGGGGTGTTGCTCACTGAAGCTTTCTTT. This gives the protein CASSGQGVLLTEAFF.

The chain carries TRBV3-1 (or the pseudogene TRBV3-2) and TRBJ2-3; D unresolved. From germline, CDR1 is LGHDT and CDR2 YNNKEL (reference sequence). This CDR3 is built from 15 residues. Trimming cost V 3 bases and J 4 bases, with 14 bases left between them. CDR3 sequence reads: CASSHVAGYADTQYF. CDR3 nucleotides: TGTGCCAGCAGCCACGTCGCCGGGTACGCAGATACGCAGTATTTT.

The chain is built from TRBV19 and TRBJ1-4; 7 bases line up with TRBD1. CDR1 is LNHDA and CDR2 is SQIVND in the germline V gene (reference sequence). This CDR3 comprises 15 residues. The trim removed 4 bases at V and 3 bases at J, leaving 5 bases unmatched. The DNA of the CDR3 is TGTGCCAGTAGTACCTACAGGGGTTCTAATGAAAAACTGTTTTTT. Translating it yields CASSTYRGSNEKLFF.

The genes are TRBV5-4 and TRBJ2-3; no reliable D call. V shed 0 bases and J shed 2 bases, with 16 bases lying between them. The CDR3 has 17 residues. CDR1 and CDR2 (germline): SGHNT, YYREEE (reference sequence). The CDR3 region is CASSLDPNRADTDTQYF. CDR3 nucleotides: TGTGCCAGCAGCTTGGATCCGAACAGAGCCGACACAGATACGCAGTATTTT.

V and J are TRBV19 and TRBJ1-1; D ambiguous. V was clipped by 7 bases and J by 1 base, with 13 bases between them. The CDR3 is 14 amino acids. Germline loops: CDR1 LNHDA, CDR2 SQIVND (reference sequence). CDR3 residues: CASKVGGKNTEAFF. DNA of the CDR3: TGTGCCAGTAAAGTCGGCGGGAAGAACACTGAAGCTTTCTTT.

This clone has more than one count but fewer than ten. The V call is TRBV9, the J call TRBJ1-2; D is uncertain. This CDR3 has 12 amino acids. Germline V gene sequence: CDR1 SGDLS, CDR2 YYNGEE. Deletions cut 2 bases from V and 8 bases from J, with 10 bases between. The CDR3 coding sequence is TGTGCCAGCAGCGTTGGGGAGGTGGGCTACACCTTC. It is translated as CASSVGEVGYTF. The full variable domain, completed using reference TRBV9 and TRBJ1-2, is DSGVTQTPKHLITATGQRVTLRCSPRSGDLSVYWYQQSLDQGLQFLIQYYNGEERAKGNILERFSAQQFPDLHSELNLSSLELGDSALYFCASSVGEVGYTFGSGTRLTVV.

The chain employs TRBV27 and TRBJ1-1; a weak D match, TRBD1 (5 bases). The CDR3 is 13 residues long. V lost 8 bases, J lost 1 base, and 11 bases lay in between. Looked up from germline, CDR1 is MNHEY and CDR2 is SMNVEV (reference sequence). The CDR3 loop reads CASSTAPNTEAFF. CDR3 bases: TGTGCCAGCTCGACAGCACCGAACACTGAAGCTTTCTTT.

CDR3 sequence (DNA): TGTGCCAGCAGCTACGGGACAGGCGAACAGCCCCAGCATTTT. It codes for CASSYGTGEQPQHF. The chain links TRBV13 to TRBJ1-5, with 8 nucleotides matching TRBD1. The V segment lost 4 bases and the J segment 7 bases; nucleotides outside the gene matches: 6. CDR3 size: 14 residues. Germline V CDR1 and CDR2: PRHDT, FYEKMQ (reference sequence).

This sequence joins TRBV6-8 and TRBJ1-2, with TRBD1 identical over 7 bases. Germline CDR1 reads MNHGY; CDR2 reads SAAAGT. The CDR3 length is 17 residues. The junction had 13 bases not matched to a gene; V was cut back by 0 bases and J by 6 bases. CDR3 coding DNA: TGTGCCAGCAGTTACTCCCCTTGGGAGCAGGGGGTGGATGGCTACACCTTC. This gives the protein CASSYSPWEQGVDGYTF.

This clone was seen a handful of times. V is TRBV5-1 and J is TRBJ1-3; D is unresolved. This CDR3 contains 14 residues. From germline, CDR1 is SGHRS and CDR2 YFSETQ. V lost 2 bases to trimming and J lost 5 bases, with 11 bases between them. CDR3 nucleotides: TGCGCCAGCAGCTTTCAGCCGGGAAGAAACACCATATATTTT. This encodes CASSFQPGRNTIYF.

The chain recombines TRBV5-8 with TRBJ2-1; 9 bases map to TRBD1. V gave up 4 bases and J gave up 2 bases; unmatched junction bases: 10. Germline-derived CDR1 and CDR2 are SGHTS and YDEGEE. This CDR3 has 17 amino acids. CDR3 DNA: TGTGCCAGCAGCACAAACCGACAGGGGGTGACCTACAATGAGCAGTTCTTC. Translated, it gives CASSTNRQGVTYNEQFF.

The rearrangement joins TRBV28 to TRBJ2-7, with 7 bases identical to TRBD1. Looked up from germline, CDR1 is MDHEN and CDR2 is SYDVKM. This CDR3 comprises 12 residues. After removal of 8 bases from V and 3 bases from J, the junction contained 4 bases not matched to a gene. CDR3 in amino acids: CASLTGRYEQYF. DNA for the CDR3: TGTGCCAGCTTGACAGGGCGCTACGAGCAGTACTTC.

This clone was seen a few times. V and J are TRBV12-5 and TRBJ1-5; D unresolved. Germline CDR1 LGHNT, CDR2 FRNRAP. There are 13 residues in the CDR3. The ends were cut back, 3 bases at V and 3 bases at J, with 6 bases in the middle. CDR3 DNA sequence: TGTGCTAGTGGTTTCGGGGACAATCAGCCCCAGCATTTT. Translated, it gives CASGFGDNQPQHF.

The chain links TRBV5-8 to TRBJ1-2; D unresolved. The CDR3 is 12 amino acids. Germline V gene data show CDR1 as SGHTS and CDR2 as YDEGEE. V was cut by 4 bases and J by 8 bases, with 12 bases left in between. In DNA form, the CDR3 reads TGTGCCAGCAGCCTCCGCGGCGGGGGCTACACCTTC. This translates into CASSLRGGGYTF.